Sequencing of this TCR beta chain was carried out in a study of CD8 T cells in ankylosing spondylitis. Notes on the study in general: Typical of ankylosing spondylitis blood, it appeared, was a TCR beta motif of roughly eight highly homologous variants.

V lost 3 bases, J lost 1 base, and 3 bases stayed unmatched. This CDR3 is 14 amino acids long. Looked up from germline, CDR1 is DFQATT and CDR2 is SNEGSKA (reference sequence). This clonotype was detected ten times or more. Its antigen remains unknown. Quantitative barcoded 5'-RACE was used to prepare TCR beta libraries. One entry per CDR3 protein, called by TCRdb with MiXCR from the 5' RACE reads. The sample has some 840,000 distinct CDR3 sequences; approximately 12% are singletons. This receptor was taken from a male donor with ankylosing spondylitis. V is TRBV20-1 and J is TRBJ2-3; 8 positions agree with TRBD2. Sequencing was performed on blood, either unsorted or a sorted T cell fraction (not recorded which). CDR3 residues: CSASHGRGTDTQYF. DNA for the CDR3: TGCAGTGCTAGCCACGGGAGGGGCACAGATACGCAGTATTTT.